The 31 T cell receptor beta chains listed next were all sequenced from one sample in a study of cytomegalovirus exposure and HLA in healthy donors. The PCR employed 60 Vbeta primers together with 13 Jbeta primers. Only in-frame clones appear in the TCRdb table, and some are missing; sequencing was by immunoSEQ multiplex PCR. There are fewer than 150,000 clones in the sample; around 82% occur only once, and under 1.5% lies in the top ten. Sample: PBMCs. These receptors originate from a man between 50 and 59 years old in good health and CMV-seronegative.

This clone was found once. The V and J genes are TRBV19 and TRBJ1-5; the D gene is possibly TRBD1 (5 bases). Germline CDR1 reads LNHDA; CDR2 reads SQIVND (reference sequence). V lost 2 bases, J lost 4 bases, and 15 bases lay in between. This CDR3 has 16 residues. CDR3 residues: CASSISRTLSNQPQHF. The CDR3 DNA reads as TGTGCCAGTAGTATATCCCGGACACTTAGTAATCAGCCCCAGCATTTT.

This clone appeared a few times. The chain combines TRBV6-6 with TRBJ2-5, with D possibly being TRBD1 (5 bases). CDR3 length equals 14 residues. The germline CDR1 and CDR2 sequences are MNHNY and SVGAGI (reference sequence). V was trimmed by 0 bases and J by 5 bases, leaving 10 bases between them. The CDR3 DNA reads as TGTGCCAGCAGTTACTCCCGCAGGGCTGAGACCCAGTACTTC. Residues: CASSYSRRAETQYF.

The J gene is TRBJ2-2, the V gene TRBV2, with D possibly being TRBD2 (6 bases). Germline CDR1 reads SNHLY; CDR2 reads FYNNEI. V shed 6 bases and J shed 7 bases, with 15 bases lying between them. This CDR3 has 14 residues. CDR3 DNA sequence: TGTGCCAGCAGCCCCGCGGGGCGGGGCGGGGAGCTGTTTTTT. Translated, it gives CASSPAGRGGELFF.

This sequence joins TRBV5-4 and TRBJ2-4; 7 bases fit TRBD1. The germline V gene encodes CDR1 SGHNT and CDR2 YYREEE (reference sequence). After removal of 4 bases from V and 0 bases from J, the junction contained 10 bases not matched to a gene. The CDR3 covers 17 residues. CDR3 DNA sequence: TGTGCCAGCAGCGATTCGGACAGGCCTCTAGCCAAAAACATTCAGTACTTC. This sequence encodes CASSDSDRPLAKNIQYF.

This chain joins TRBV5-1 and TRBJ2-1; 8 nucleotides align to TRBD1. With V trimmed by 1 base and J by 3 bases, 3 bases remained unmatched. Germline V gene data show CDR1 as SGHRS and CDR2 as YFSETQ. The CDR3 is made up of 15 amino acids. The CDR3 bases are TGCGCCAGCAGCTTGCAGGGGGCGAACTACAATGAGCAGTTCTTC. Translating gives CASSLQGANYNEQFF.

This chain uses TRBV11-2 with TRBJ2-4; tentatively, D is TRBD1 (5 bases). Per the germline V gene, CDR1 is SGHAT and CDR2 is FQNNGV. The CDR3 runs to 16 residues. V lost 3 bases and J 8 bases, leaving 20 bases between the germline ends. Here the CDR3 DNA reads TGTGCCAGCAGCTTCGGAACGTCGGCAGGGTCGGACATTCAGTACTTC. Translated, it gives CASSFGTSAGSDIQYF.

The chain uses TRBV11-2 and TRBJ1-6, with 8 bases fitting TRBD1. The CDR3 consists of 15 residues. CDR1 is SGHAT and CDR2 is FQNNGV in the germline V gene. V lost 5 bases to trimming and J lost 3 bases; unmatched junction nucleotides: 3. DNA for the CDR3: TGTGCCAGCAGCCCAGGGACAGGCTATAATTCACCCCTCCACTTT. Protein: CASSPGTGYNSPLHF.

This clone has only a few counts. The chain is built from TRBV19 and TRBJ2-3; D might be TRBD1 (6 bases). The V gene's germline CDR1 is LNHDA and CDR2 SQIVND (reference sequence). The CDR3 contains 14 residues. V was cut by 4 bases and J by 2 bases, with 10 bases left in between. CDR3 amino acids: CASSTGQFTDTQYF. CDR3 nucleotide sequence: TGTGCCAGTAGTACTGGACAGTTCACAGATACGCAGTATTTT.

The chain employs TRBV2 and TRBJ2-1; D perhaps matches TRBD2 (5 bases). The ends were cut back, 6 bases at V and 4 bases at J, with 10 bases in the middle. The CDR3 contains 13 residues. The germline V gene encodes CDR1 SNHLY and CDR2 FYNNEI. As DNA, the CDR3 is TGTGCCAGCAGCGGGGAAGCGTACAATGAGCAGTTCTTC. Protein sequence: CASSGEAYNEQFF.

This chain joins TRBV9 and TRBJ2-3; TRBD2 agrees at 7 bases. CDR1 SGDLS and CDR2 YYNGEE come from the germline V gene. The length of the CDR3 is 18 residues. After removal of 0 bases from V and 0 bases from J, the junction contained 10 bases not matched to a gene. CDR3 sequence (DNA): TGTGCCAGCAGCGTAGGGGGTTTGGCTAGCGGTAGCACAGATACGCAGTATTTT. Residues: CASSVGGLASGSTDTQYF.

The chain is built from TRBV10-1 and TRBJ2-1, with 10 bases that match TRBD2. V lost 8 bases, J lost 9 bases, and 13 bases stayed unmatched. The CDR3 is made up of 15 amino acids. In germline, CDR1 is WNHNN, CDR2 SYGVQD (reference sequence). The CDR3 sequence is CASQEAGGGIGEQFF. The CDR3 DNA reads TGCGCCAGCCAGGAAGCGGGAGGGGGGATTGGTGAGCAGTTCTTC.

The rearrangement links TRBV7-9 to TRBJ2-7; 8 nucleotides match TRBD1. The CDR3 is made up of 14 amino acids. Germline V gives CDR1 SEHNR, CDR2 FQNEAQ (reference sequence). V lost 4 bases, J lost 0 bases, and 2 bases stayed unmatched. The CDR3 DNA reads as TGTGCCAGCAGCTCCGACAGGGGCTCCTACGAGCAGTACTTC. Its translation is CASSSDRGSYEQYF.

The chain combines TRBV5-4 with TRBJ2-7, with 7 positions matching TRBD1. J was trimmed by 2 bases and V by 0 bases; bases with no gene match: 11. This CDR3 contains 17 residues. CDR1 is SGHNT, CDR2 YYREEE, per germline (reference sequence). Here the CDR3 reads CASSLGLGGTETYEQYF. In DNA form, the CDR3 reads TGTGCCAGCAGCTTGGGGCTTGGTGGGACAGAGACCTACGAGCAGTACTTC.

This clone was seen more than once but under ten times. J is TRBJ2-7 and V is TRBV28, with unresolved D. With 2 bases removed from V and 6 bases from J, the gap between germline ends came to 5 bases. The CDR3 is 11 residues long. CDR1 MDHEN and CDR2 SYDVKM come from the germline V gene. The CDR3 spells CASSLKSEQYF. The CDR3 nucleotides are TGTGCCAGCAGTTTAAAGAGCGAGCAGTACTTC.

This clone was observed a single time. The V and J genes are TRBV5-4 and TRBJ1-1, with a weak D call TRBD1 (6 bases). This CDR3 comprises 13 residues. The V gene's germline CDR1 is SGHNT and CDR2 YYREEE (reference sequence). V was pared by 3 bases and J by 3 bases, with 9 bases between. The CDR3 coding sequence is TGTGCCAGCAGCTCCGGACAGTACACTGAAGCTTTCTTT. It codes for CASSSGQYTEAFF.

The V gene is TRBV7-2, the J gene TRBJ2-1; 7 bases fit TRBD2. CDR1 and CDR2 from the germline V gene are SGHTA and FQGNSA. Germline trimming cut 5 bases from V and 1 base from J; bases unmatched to any gene: 5. The CDR3 spans 15 residues. CDR3 loop: CASSSSGQSYNEQFF. For the CDR3, the DNA is TGTGCCAGCAGCAGTAGCGGGCAGTCCTACAATGAGCAGTTCTTC. The full variable domain, in which reference TRBV7-2 and TRBJ2-1 provide the parts outside the CDR3, is GAGVSQSPSNKVTEKGKDVELRCDPISGHTALYWYRQSLGQGLEFLIYFQGNSAPDKSGLPSDRFSAERTGGSVSTLTIQRTQQEDSAVYLCASSSSGQSYNEQFFGPGTRLTVL.

The V and J genes are TRBV27 and TRBJ2-2; 7 nucleotides agree with TRBD2. CDR3 length equals 16 residues. Germline CDR1 and CDR2: MNHEY and SMNVEV (reference sequence). The trim removed 7 bases at V and 2 bases at J, leaving 10 bases unmatched. The CDR3 DNA is TGTGCCAGCACCCCTCGAGCGGGGCTCAACACCGGGGAGCTGTTTTTT. Its protein product is CASTPRAGLNTGELFF.

The CDR3 loop reads CAISRERPYNEQFF. The CDR3, as DNA: TGTGCCATCAGTCGGGAGAGACCCTACAATGAGCAGTTCTTC. V gene TRBV10-3 combines with J gene TRBJ2-1, with a possible D match to TRBD2 (6 bases). Between the trimmed V and J ends, which lost 5 bases and 2 bases, there was a span of 10 bases. The CDR3 consists of 14 residues. The V gene's germline CDR1 is ENHRY and CDR2 SYGVKD.

This clone has a single count. V gene TRBV18 combines with J gene TRBJ2-3; TRBD1 is a possible D gene (6 bases). The CDR3 covers 15 residues. V lost 1 base and J 0 bases, leaving 8 bases between the germline ends. CDR1 and CDR2 (germline): KGHSH, LQKENI. CDR3 sequence: CASSPRDISTDTQYF. Here the CDR3 DNA reads TGTGCCAGCTCACCACGGGACATTAGCACAGATACGCAGTATTTT.

V and J are TRBV14 and TRBJ2-3, with 10 nucleotides matching TRBD2. This CDR3 contains 17 residues. Trimming cost V 1 base and J 1 base; bases outside gene matches: 5. The germline V gene has CDR1 SGHDN and CDR2 FVKESK. This CDR3 reads CASSQARTSGGTDTQYF. CDR3 sequence (DNA): TGTGCCAGCAGCCAAGCAAGGACTAGCGGCGGCACAGATACGCAGTATTTT.

Only a few counts were recorded for this clone. The same CDR3 is also encoded by other DNA sequences in this sample. V gene TRBV6-1 combines with J gene TRBJ2-5; unclear D gene. The V gene's germline CDR1 is MNHNS and CDR2 SASEGT. The CDR3 runs to 11 residues. V was clipped by 7 bases and J by 3 bases, with 6 bases between them. CDR3 protein: CASTREETQYF. CDR3 coding DNA: TGTGCCAGCACGCGAGAAGAGACCCAGTACTTC.

The CDR3 coding sequence is TGCGCCAGCAGCTTGGGGGGCCGCACCCGACTGAAACACGAGCAGTACTTC. This codes for CASSLGGRTRLKHEQYF. The genes are TRBV5-1 and TRBJ2-7; possibly TRBD1 for D (5 bases). Germline loops: CDR1 SGHRS, CDR2 YFSETQ. V shed 0 bases and J shed 5 bases, with 21 bases lying between them. CDR3 length equals 17 residues.

The V and J genes are TRBV25-1 and TRBJ2-5; D remains unclear. Trimming removed 1 base from V and 0 bases from J, with 3 bases in between. Germline V gives CDR1 MGHDK, CDR2 SYGVNS. The CDR3 has 13 residues. The chain's CDR3 is CASSESNQETQYF. CDR3 nucleotides: TGTGCCAGCAGTGAATCCAACCAAGAGACCCAGTACTTC.

This clone was detected only a few times. This sequence joins TRBV7-8 and TRBJ2-2, with D maybe TRBD1 (5 bases). V lost 2 bases to trimming and J lost 4 bases, with 11 bases between them. The CDR3 runs 15 residues. Germline assignment: CDR1 SGHVS and CDR2 FQNEAQ. The CDR3 here is CASSLTWGRTGELFF. The CDR3 DNA sequence: TGTGCCAGCAGCTTAACCTGGGGCCGCACCGGGGAGCTGTTTTTT. Filled out from reference TRBV7-8 and TRBJ2-2, the complete variable domain reads GAGVSQSPRYKVAKRGQDVALRCDPISGHVSLFWYQQALGQGPEFLTYFQNEAQLDKSGLPSDRFFAERPEGSVSTLKIQRTQQEDSAVYLCASSLTWGRTGELFFGEGSRLTVL.

This clone was found a few times. CDR3 sequence reads: CASSLQGTGANVLTF. The DNA for the CDR3 is TGTGCCAGCAGTTTGCAGGGCACTGGGGCCAACGTCCTGACTTTC. This chain uses TRBV28 with TRBJ2-6, with D perhaps TRBD1 (5 bases). This CDR3 spans 15 amino acids. CDR1 MDHEN and CDR2 SYDVKM come from the germline V gene. The V end was cut by 3 bases, the J end by 2 bases, with 8 bases between. The whole variable domain, filled in from reference TRBV28 and TRBJ2-6, reads DVKVTQSSRYLVKRTGEKVFLECVQDMDHENMFWYRQDPGLGLRLIYFSYDVKMKEKGDIPEGYSVSREKKERFSLILESASTNQTSMYLCASSLQGTGANVLTFGAGSRLTVL.

There are a few counts of this clone. The chain is built from TRBV7-2 and TRBJ2-4, with 10 nucleotides matching TRBD2. This CDR3 is built from 15 residues. In germline, CDR1 is SGHTA, CDR2 FQGNSA. Unmatched junction bases numbered 3, after V lost 1 base and J lost 6 bases. In nucleotides, the CDR3 is TGTGCCAGCAGCTTAGAAGCTAGCGGGAGAAACATTCAGTACTTC. This sequence encodes CASSLEASGRNIQYF.

This chain uses TRBV6-6 with TRBJ1-1, with a possible D match to TRBD1 (5 bases). CDR1 is MNHNY and CDR2 is SVGAGI in the germline V gene (reference sequence). The V end lost 5 bases, the J end lost 7 bases, and 17 bases lay between the germline ends. This CDR3 is 14 amino acids long. The CDR3 loop reads CASSPLDSAFEAFF. In nucleotides, the CDR3 is TGTGCCAGCAGTCCCCTTGACAGCGCCTTTGAAGCTTTCTTT.

This chain links TRBV5-1 with TRBJ1-1, with a possible D match to TRBD1 (6 bases). V dropped 0 bases and J dropped 0 bases, with 9 bases sitting between them. Germline CDR1 is SGHRS and CDR2 is YFSETQ. CDR3 length: 15 residues. The CDR3 bases are TGCGCCAGCAGCTTGGCCGGGACATTGAACACTGAAGCTTTCTTT. Protein product: CASSLAGTLNTEAFF. Full variable domain (missing parts from reference TRBV5-1 and TRBJ1-1): KAGVTQTPRYLIKTRGQQVTLSCSPISGHRSVSWYQQTPGQGLQFLFEYFSETQRNKGNFPGRFSGRQFSNSRSEMNVSTLELGDSALYLCASSLAGTLNTEAFFGQGTRLTVV.

This clone was found a few times. J is TRBJ2-2 and V is TRBV29-1; a weak D match, TRBD2 (6 bases). CDR1 is SQVTM and CDR2 is ANQGSEA in the germline V gene. V lost 7 bases, J lost 5 bases, and 8 bases lay in between. CDR3 length: 11 amino acids. The CDR3 DNA sequence: TGCAGCGGACGGGGGACCGGGGAGCTGTTTTTT. Translated: CSGRGTGELFF.

The CDR3 sequence: CASSTNRGSYEQYF. The CDR3 DNA reads TGTGCCAGCTCAACAAATAGGGGTTCCTACGAGCAGTACTTC. The V and J genes are TRBV18 and TRBJ2-7, with a tentative D call TRBD1 (5 bases). In germline, CDR1 is KGHSH, CDR2 LQKENI. V lost 5 bases and J lost 1, with 12 bases in between. CDR3 size: 14 residues. Based on the CDR3 plus reference TRBV18 and TRBJ2-7, the full variable domain is NAGVMQNPRHLVRRRGQEARLRCSPMKGHSHVYWYRQLPEEGLKFMVYLQKENIIDESGMPKERFSAEFPKEGPSILRIQQVVRGDSAAYFCASSTNRGSYEQYFGPGTRLTVT.

This sequence joins TRBV19 and TRBJ2-7; D possibly corresponds to TRBD1 (5 bases). Germline loops: CDR1 LNHDA, CDR2 SQIVND (reference sequence). The V end lost 5 bases, the J end lost 6 bases, and 14 bases lay between the germline ends. The CDR3 spans 13 residues. The CDR3: CASSPSGIREQYF. In DNA, the CDR3 is TGTGCCAGTAGTCCCTCAGGGATTCGCGAGCAGTACTTC.